These 20 T cell receptor beta chains were all obtained from the same sample, sequenced in a study of response to subunit inactivated influenza vaccine. TCRdb itself ran the RT-PCR reads through MiXCR, one entry per CDR3 protein. Among about 570,000 distinct CDR3 sequences listed, about an eighth were seen once. Sequencing used PBMCs from blood, obtained on the day of vaccination. The origin of the receptors is a man aged 50 to 60 who received an inactivated influenza vaccine.

This clonotype occurred a few times. The gene calls are TRBV14 and TRBJ1-2, with 7 nucleotides matching TRBD1. J gave up 8 bases and V 4 bases, and 10 bases lay outside the gene matches. Germline V lookup: CDR1 SGHDN, CDR2 FVKESK. The CDR3 loop spans 14 amino acids. Here the CDR3 reads CASSLQGQVYGYTF. The CDR3, as DNA: TGTGCCAGCAGCCTCCAAGGACAGGTTTACGGCTACACCTTC.

The CDR3, as DNA: TGCAGTGCTAGCCCCCGGAGCCAAGAGACCCAGTACTTC. Translation gives CSASPRSQETQYF. This rearrangement joins TRBV20-1 to TRBJ2-5, with D hard to call. Germline V gene sequence: CDR1 DFQATT, CDR2 SNEGSKA (reference sequence). The CDR3 is 13 amino acids. Trimming took 3 bases from V and 1 from J, leaving 9 bases between them.

The chain has TRBV29-1 and TRBJ2-5; unclear D gene. Germline lookup yields CDR1 SQVTM and CDR2 ANQGSEA. V was pared by 7 bases and J by 5 bases, with 8 bases between. CDR3 length: 10 residues. The chain's CDR3 is CSGKGETQYF. As DNA, the CDR3 is TGCAGCGGAAAAGGGGAGACCCAGTACTTC.

The genes are TRBV6-6 and TRBJ2-1; D could derive from TRBD1 or TRBD2 (5 bases each). The CDR3 runs to 13 residues. Germline V gene sequence: CDR1 MNHNY, CDR2 SVGAGI (reference sequence). Trimming took off 5 bases at V and 7 bases at J, with 12 bases between the two ends. The CDR3 sequence is CASSPRAGNEQFF. The CDR3 nucleotides read TGTGCCAGCAGTCCCAGGGCGGGTAATGAGCAGTTCTTC.

This chain connects TRBV4-1 to TRBJ2-7; no reliable D call. CDR3 size: 8 residues. The germline CDR1 and CDR2 sequences are MGHRA and YSYEKL. The CDR3 DNA reads TGCGCCAGCAGCCAAGTCCCTGTC. Its protein product is CASSQVPV.

V gene TRBV6-2 or TRBV6-3 combines with J gene TRBJ2-3; the match to TRBD2 covers 7 bases. Losses at the gene ends were 6 bases for V and 3 bases for J; bases not matched to a gene: 9. The CDR3 runs 15 residues. Germline V gene sequence: CDR1 MNHEY, CDR2 SVGEGT. For the CDR3, the DNA is TGTGCCAGCAGCCTCCTAGCGGTCCATACAGATACGCAGTATTTT. Translated: CASSLLAVHTDTQYF.

The genes are TRBV25-1 and TRBJ2-5, with D uncertain. The V and J ends lost 4 bases and 5 bases respectively, with 14 bases between them. CDR1 MGHDK and CDR2 SYGVNS come from the germline V gene. The CDR3 has 14 amino acids. The CDR3 loop reads CASSGWAESETQYF. CDR3 sequence (DNA): TGTGCCAGCAGTGGTTGGGCGGAGTCGGAGACCCAGTACTTC.

This clonotype has at least ten counts. The chain couples TRBV2 to TRBJ2-7; the match to TRBD1 covers 7 bases. The CDR3 runs 15 residues. Germline V lookup: CDR1 SNHLY, CDR2 FYNNEI. J was trimmed by 1 base and V by 5 bases; bases with no gene match: 8. For the CDR3, the DNA is TGTGCCAGCAGTCCCACCGGGACAGCTTCCTACGAGCAGTACTTC. Its protein product is CASSPTGTASYEQYF. Complete variable domain (other parts from reference TRBV2 and TRBJ2-7): EPEVTQTPSHQVTQMGQEVILRCVPISNHLYFYWYRQILGQKVEFLVSFYNNEISEKSEIFDDQFSVERPDGSNFTLKIRSTKLEDSAMYFCASSPTGTASYEQYFGPGTRLTVT.

The CDR3 DNA reads TGTGCCAGCAGACGAGGGACAGGGCCCGGGGAGCTGTTTTTT. Its translation is CASRRGTGPGELFF. This sequence joins TRBV6-2 or TRBV6-3 and TRBJ2-2, with 9 bases aligning to TRBD1. The CDR3 is made up of 14 amino acids. Germline loops: CDR1 MNHEY, CDR2 SVGEGT. Trimming at V came to 6 bases and at J to 6 bases, leaving 5 bases not matched to a gene.

The chain has TRBV12-3 or TRBV12-4 and TRBJ2-5; 9 bases align to TRBD1. Losses at the gene ends were 5 bases for V and 7 bases for J; bases not matched to a gene: 8. The CDR3 length is 14 residues. CDR3 region: CASSTTGQGRTQYF. For the CDR3, the DNA is TGTGCCAGCAGTACGACCGGACAGGGGAGGACCCAGTACTTC.

This clonotype was detected ten times or more. V is TRBV4-2 and J is TRBJ2-7; D unresolved. The CDR3 length is 15 residues. Germline V gene sequence: CDR1 LGHNA, CDR2 YNFKEQ. Between the trimmed V and J ends, which lost 4 bases and 2 bases, there was a span of 15 bases. The CDR3 sequence is CASSPSLYGTYEQYF. The CDR3 coding sequence is TGTGCCAGCAGCCCGAGTCTGTACGGAACCTACGAGCAGTACTTC.

This clonotype was picked up a small number of times. The chain links TRBV9 to TRBJ2-5; 9 nucleotides line up with TRBD2. The CDR3 contains 17 residues. Germline lookup yields CDR1 SGDLS and CDR2 YYNGEE. The J segment lost 0 bases and the V segment lost 4 bases, leaving 10 bases of the junction unmatched. The CDR3 DNA reads as TGTGCCAGCAGCCCTGCTACCGGGACTAGCCACCAAGAGACCCAGTACTTC. Its protein product is CASSPATGTSHQETQYF.

For this clonotype: Just one base apart from a much larger clone, this may be a read error. The rearrangement links TRBV7-2 to TRBJ2-5; D perhaps matches TRBD1 (5 bases). From germline, CDR1 is SGHTA and CDR2 FQGNSA. This CDR3 region has 14 residues. The CDR3: CASSRMQGKETQDF. CDR3 nucleotides: TGTGCCAGCAGCAGAATGCAGGGAAAAGAGACCCAGGACTTC.

This clonotype appeared many times. The CDR3 DNA sequence: TGTGCCAGCTCATCGCGGGAGGGCCACGATACGCAGTATTTT. Translating gives CASSSREGHDTQYF. The chain recombines TRBV21-1 with TRBJ2-3; the table names TRBD2, a call not compared with the DNA. TRBV21-1 is a known pseudogene. This CDR3 has 14 amino acids.

This clonotype has a handful of counts. The chain employs TRBV5-1 and TRBJ2-5; D gene ambiguous. CDR3 size: 15 residues. Trimming cost V 3 bases and J 2 bases, with 14 bases left between them. Germline CDR1 is SGHRS and CDR2 is YFSETQ. The CDR3 nucleotides are TGCGCCAGCAGCTCATCATCACGGCCTCAAGAGACCCAGTACTTC. Its protein product is CASSSSSRPQETQYF.

The J gene is TRBJ2-5, the V gene TRBV20-1; 7 bases align to TRBD2. V lost 0 bases and J lost 9; bases outside the gene matches: 16. The germline gives CDR1 DFQATT, CDR2 SNEGSKA (reference sequence). The length of the CDR3 is 16 residues. CDR3 DNA sequence: TGCAGTGCTAGAGAATCCAGCGGGACTGCCAGTTGGGCCCAGTACTTC. Encoded protein: CSARESSGTASWAQYF.

A few counts support this clonotype. This chain links TRBV11-2 with TRBJ2-5; no clear D. Trimming stripped 3 bases from V and 2 bases from J, with 10 bases between. The V gene's germline CDR1 is SGHAT and CDR2 FQNNGV. This CDR3 has 14 amino acids. CDR3 coding DNA: TGTGCCAGCAGCTTCGATCGATTGCAAGAGACCCAGTACTTC. Its protein product is CASSFDRLQETQYF.

This clonotype was counted between two and nine times. This chain joins TRBV11-2 and TRBJ1-3; D remains ambiguous. The CDR3 sequence is 18 residues long. The germline CDR1 and CDR2 sequences are SGHAT and FQNNGV. Trimming removed 5 bases from V and 0 bases from J, with 20 bases in between. The DNA for the CDR3 is TGTGCCAGCAGCAGCGGGTTGAGGACGCCGAGCTCTGGAAACACCATATATTTT. It codes for CASSSGLRTPSSGNTIYF.

There are many counts of this clonotype. This chain links TRBV10-3 with TRBJ1-5, with 11 bases fitting TRBD1. The germline gives CDR1 ENHRY, CDR2 SYGVKD. The J segment lost 5 bases and the V segment lost 6 bases, leaving 3 bases of the junction unmatched. The CDR3 has 14 amino acids. Here the CDR3 DNA reads TGTGCCATCAGCGGGACAGGGGGTGATCAGCCCCAGCATTTT. It translates to CAISGTGGDQPQHF.

The chain combines TRBV12-3 or TRBV12-4 with TRBJ1-6; no firm D call. The V gene lost 5 bases and the J gene lost 7 bases, with 18 bases spanning the gap. The CDR3 is 16 residues long. CDR3 sequence: CASSHGQPRSNSPLHF. CDR3 nucleotide sequence: TGTGCCAGCAGTCATGGGCAGCCAAGAAGCAATTCACCCCTCCACTTT.